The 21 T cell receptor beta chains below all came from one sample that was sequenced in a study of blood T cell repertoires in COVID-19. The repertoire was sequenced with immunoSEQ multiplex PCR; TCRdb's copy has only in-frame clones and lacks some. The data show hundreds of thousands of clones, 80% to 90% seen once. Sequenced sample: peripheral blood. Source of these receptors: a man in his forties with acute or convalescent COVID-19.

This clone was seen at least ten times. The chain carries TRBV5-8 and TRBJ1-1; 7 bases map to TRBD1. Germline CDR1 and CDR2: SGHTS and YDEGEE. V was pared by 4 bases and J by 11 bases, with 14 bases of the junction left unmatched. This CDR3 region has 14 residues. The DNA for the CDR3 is TGTGCCAGCAGCACTGCCGGGACAGTTCCGCAGGCTTTCTTT. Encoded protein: CASSTAGTVPQAFF.

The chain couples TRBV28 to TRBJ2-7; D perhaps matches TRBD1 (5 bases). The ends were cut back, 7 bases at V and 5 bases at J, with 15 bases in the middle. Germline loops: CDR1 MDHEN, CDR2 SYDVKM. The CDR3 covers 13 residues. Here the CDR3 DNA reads TGTGCCAGCAATTCCCCAGGGCGGCACGAGCAGTACTTC. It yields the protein CASNSPGRHEQYF.

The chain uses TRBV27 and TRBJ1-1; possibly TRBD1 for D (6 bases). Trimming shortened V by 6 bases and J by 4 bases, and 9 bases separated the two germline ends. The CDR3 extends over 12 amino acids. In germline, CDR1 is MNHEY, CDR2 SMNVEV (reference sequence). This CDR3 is CASRKGGTEAFF. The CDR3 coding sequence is TGTGCCAGCAGGAAAGGGGGCACTGAAGCTTTCTTT.

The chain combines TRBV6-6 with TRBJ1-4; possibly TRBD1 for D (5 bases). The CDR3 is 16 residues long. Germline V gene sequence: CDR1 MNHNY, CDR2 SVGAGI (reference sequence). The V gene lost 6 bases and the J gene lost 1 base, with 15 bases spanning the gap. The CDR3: CASRIIQDITNEKLFF. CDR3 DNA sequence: TGTGCCAGCAGGATCATCCAGGACATAACTAATGAAAAACTGTTTTTT.

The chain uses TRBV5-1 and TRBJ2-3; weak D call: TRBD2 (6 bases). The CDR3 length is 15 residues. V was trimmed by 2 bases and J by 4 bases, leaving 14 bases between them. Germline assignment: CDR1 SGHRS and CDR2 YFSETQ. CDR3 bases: TGCGCCAGCAGCTTCGGGACTCAATTGGCAGATACGCAGTATTTT. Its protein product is CASSFGTQLADTQYF.

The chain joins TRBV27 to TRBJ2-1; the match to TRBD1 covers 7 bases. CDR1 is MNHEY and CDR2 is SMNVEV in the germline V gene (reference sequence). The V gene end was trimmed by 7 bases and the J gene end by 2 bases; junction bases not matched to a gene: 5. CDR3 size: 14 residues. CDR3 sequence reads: CASKTGVAYNEQFF. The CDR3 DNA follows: TGTGCCAGCAAAACAGGGGTCGCCTACAATGAGCAGTTCTTC.

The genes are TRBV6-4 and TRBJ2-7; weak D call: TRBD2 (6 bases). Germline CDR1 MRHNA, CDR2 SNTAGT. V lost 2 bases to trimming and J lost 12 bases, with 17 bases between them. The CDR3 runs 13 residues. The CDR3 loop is CASSDSDGTETYF. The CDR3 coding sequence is TGTGCCAGCAGTGACAGCGACGGGACTGAGACGTACTTC.

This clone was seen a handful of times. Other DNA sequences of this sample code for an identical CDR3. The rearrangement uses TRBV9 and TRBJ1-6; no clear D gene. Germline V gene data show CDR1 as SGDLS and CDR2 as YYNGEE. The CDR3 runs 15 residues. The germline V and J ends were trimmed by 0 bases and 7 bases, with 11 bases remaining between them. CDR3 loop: CASSVAPGLNSPLHF. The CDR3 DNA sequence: TGTGCCAGCAGCGTAGCTCCGGGGTTGAATTCACCCCTCCACTTT. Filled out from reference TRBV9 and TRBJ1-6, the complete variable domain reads DSGVTQTPKHLITATGQRVTLRCSPRSGDLSVYWYQQSLDQGLQFLIQYYNGEERAKGNILERFSAQQFPDLHSELNLSSLELGDSALYFCASSVAPGLNSPLHFGNGTRLTVT.

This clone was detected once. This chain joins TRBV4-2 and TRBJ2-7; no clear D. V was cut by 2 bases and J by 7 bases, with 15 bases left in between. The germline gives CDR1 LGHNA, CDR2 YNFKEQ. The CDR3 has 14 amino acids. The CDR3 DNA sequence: TGTGCCAGCAGCCAACCGTTCGACTCGGGTGAGCAGTACTTC. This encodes CASSQPFDSGEQYF.

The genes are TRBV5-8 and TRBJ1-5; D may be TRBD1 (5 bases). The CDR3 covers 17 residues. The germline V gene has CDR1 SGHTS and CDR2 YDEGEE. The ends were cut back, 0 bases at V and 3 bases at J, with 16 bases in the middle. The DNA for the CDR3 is TGTGCCAGCAGCTTGGCCTTTAATCGACAGATCAATCAGCCCCAGCATTTT. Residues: CASSLAFNRQINQPQHF.

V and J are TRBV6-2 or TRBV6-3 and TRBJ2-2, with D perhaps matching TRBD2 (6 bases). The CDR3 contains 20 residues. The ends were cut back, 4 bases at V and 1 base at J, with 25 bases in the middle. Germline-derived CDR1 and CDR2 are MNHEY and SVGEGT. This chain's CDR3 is CASSFHLASGATENTGELFF. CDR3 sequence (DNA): TGTGCCAGCAGTTTCCATCTCGCATCGGGAGCAACGGAGAACACCGGGGAGCTGTTTTTT.

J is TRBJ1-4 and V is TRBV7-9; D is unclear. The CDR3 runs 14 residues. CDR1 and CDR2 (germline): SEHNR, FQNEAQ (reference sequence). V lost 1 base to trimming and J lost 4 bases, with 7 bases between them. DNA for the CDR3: TGTGCCAGCAGCTTAGAAGGCGGTAATGAAAAACTGTTTTTT. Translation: CASSLEGGNEKLFF.

The CDR3, as DNA: TGTGCCAGCAGCTTGGCCGGGACAGGGTTTGTCGGCACAGATACGCAGTATTTT. Its translation is CASSLAGTGFVGTDTQYF. The chain couples TRBV5-4 to TRBJ2-3; 9 bases map to TRBD1. V shed 0 bases and J 1 base; nucleotides not matched to a gene: 9. The CDR3 runs to 18 residues. The germline V gene encodes CDR1 SGHNT and CDR2 YYREEE (reference sequence). The full variable domain, with the rest looked up from reference TRBV5-4 and TRBJ2-3, is ETGVTQSPTHLIKTRGQQVTLRCSSQSGHNTVSWYQQALGQGPQFIFQYYREEENGRGNFPPRFSGLQFPNYSSELNVNALELDDSALYLCASSLAGTGFVGTDTQYFGPGTRLTVL.

CDR3 sequence: CASSLVESRTDTQYF. CDR3 nucleotide sequence: TGTGCCAGCAGCTTGGTGGAGTCTCGCACAGATACGCAGTATTTT. J is TRBJ2-3 and V is TRBV7-3; no clear D gene. The ends were cut back, 3 bases at V and 1 base at J, with 11 bases in the middle. This CDR3 is built from 15 residues. Germline V gene sequence: CDR1 SGHTA, CDR2 FQGTGA.

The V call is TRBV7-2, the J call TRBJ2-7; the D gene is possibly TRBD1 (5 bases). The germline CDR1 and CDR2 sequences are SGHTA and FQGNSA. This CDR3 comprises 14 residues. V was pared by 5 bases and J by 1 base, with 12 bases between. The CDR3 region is CASSTDSGSYEQYF. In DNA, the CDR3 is TGTGCCAGCAGCACAGACTCAGGGTCCTACGAGCAGTACTTC.

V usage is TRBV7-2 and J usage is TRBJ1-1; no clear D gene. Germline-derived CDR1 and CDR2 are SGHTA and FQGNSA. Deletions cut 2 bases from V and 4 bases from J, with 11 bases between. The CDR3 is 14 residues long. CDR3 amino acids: CASSLKVRGTEAFF. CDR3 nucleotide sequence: TGTGCCAGCAGCTTAAAAGTGCGAGGCACTGAAGCTTTCTTT.

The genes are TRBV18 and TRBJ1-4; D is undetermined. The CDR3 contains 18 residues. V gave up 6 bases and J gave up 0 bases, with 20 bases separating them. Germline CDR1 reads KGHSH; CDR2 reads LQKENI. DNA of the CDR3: TGTGCCAGCTCTCAGAGGCCCGCCCGAGCTGCAACTAATGAAAAACTGTTTTTT. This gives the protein CASSQRPARAATNEKLFF.

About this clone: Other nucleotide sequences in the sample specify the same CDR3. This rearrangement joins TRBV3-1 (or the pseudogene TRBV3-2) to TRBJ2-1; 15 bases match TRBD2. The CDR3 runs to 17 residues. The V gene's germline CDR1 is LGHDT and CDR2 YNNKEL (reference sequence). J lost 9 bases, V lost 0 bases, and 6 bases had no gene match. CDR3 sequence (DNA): TGTGCCAGCAGCCAAGACTTGGGACTAGCGGGAGGAGGTGAGCAGTTCTTC. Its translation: CASSQDLGLAGGGEQFF.

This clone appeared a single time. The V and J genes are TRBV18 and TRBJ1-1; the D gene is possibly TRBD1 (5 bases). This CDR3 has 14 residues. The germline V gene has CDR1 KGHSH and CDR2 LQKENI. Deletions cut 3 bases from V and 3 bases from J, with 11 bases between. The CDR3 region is CASSPPKGYTEAFF. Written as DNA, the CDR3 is TGTGCCAGCTCACCTCCAAAGGGGTACACTGAAGCTTTCTTT. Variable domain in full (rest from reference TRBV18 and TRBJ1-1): NAGVMQNPRHLVRRRGQEARLRCSPMKGHSHVYWYRQLPEEGLKFMVYLQKENIIDESGMPKERFSAEFPKEGPSILRIQQVVRGDSAAYFCASSPPKGYTEAFFGQGTRLTVV.

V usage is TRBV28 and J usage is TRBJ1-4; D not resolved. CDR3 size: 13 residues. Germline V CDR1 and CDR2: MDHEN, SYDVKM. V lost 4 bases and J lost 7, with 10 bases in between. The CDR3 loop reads CASSYRVGEKLFF. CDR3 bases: TGTGCCAGCAGTTACCGGGTGGGTGAAAAACTGTTTTTT. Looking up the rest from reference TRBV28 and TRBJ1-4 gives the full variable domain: DVKVTQSSRYLVKRTGEKVFLECVQDMDHENMFWYRQDPGLGLRLIYFSYDVKMKEKGDIPEGYSVSREKKERFSLILESASTNQTSMYLCASSYRVGEKLFFGSGTQLSVL.

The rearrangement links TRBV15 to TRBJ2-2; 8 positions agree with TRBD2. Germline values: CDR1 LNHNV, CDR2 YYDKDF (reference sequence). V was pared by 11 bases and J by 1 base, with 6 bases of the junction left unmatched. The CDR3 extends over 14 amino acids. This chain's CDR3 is CAVLADMNTGELFF. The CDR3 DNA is TGTGCCGTACTAGCGGATATGAACACCGGGGAGCTGTTTTTT.